This entry is about one TCR beta chain. The authors' processing: Estimation of nucleated cell counts relied on the amplification of reference gene primers. The method was immunoSEQ multiplex PCR; TCRdb's version includes in-frame clones alone and lacks a portion of them. D and trimming were read from the DNA, whereas the V and J calls and clone size are those reported in that table. Found here are about 160,000 clones, around 90% of them singletons; the top ten hold about 4.6%. This entry is derived from a study of blood T cell repertoires in COVID-19. The wider study: Sites across the United States, Italy and Spain contributed samples from acute and convalescent COVID-19. PBMCs, B-cell-depleted T cells, or T cells provided the cDNA or gDNA that made up the material.

Germline CDR1 reads LGHNA; CDR2 reads YSLEER. V lost 2 bases and J lost 3; bases outside the gene matches: 17. This CDR3 region has 20 residues. This chain connects TRBV4-3 to TRBJ2-7, with TRBD2 matching 12 bases. The sample was peripheral blood. This receptor was obtained from a woman aged 55-70 years with active or convalescent COVID-19. Here the CDR3 reads CASSQFFGTSGSSGVYEQYF. The DNA for the CDR3 is TGCGCCAGCAGCCAATTTTTTGGGACTAGCGGGTCCTCCGGGGTCTACGAGCAGTACTTC.